This T cell receptor (beta chain) stems from a study of T-cell memory formation after mild COVID-19. One entry per CDR3 protein, called by TCRdb with MiXCR from the 5' RACE reads. The sample holds 350,000 to 500,000 distinct CDR3 sequences, more than 20% seen once. Germline CDR1 and CDR2: KGHDR and SFDVKD. V lost 3 bases and J 0 bases, leaving 13 bases between the germline ends. This CDR3 is built from 17 residues. Source material: PBMCs or a T cell subset sorted from them (not recorded which). The gene calls are TRBV24-1 and TRBJ2-2; either TRBD1 or TRBD2 may supply D (5 bases each). The sequence was collected from an adult woman who had mild COVID-19 (a few samples of this study predate the infection). Cell type and time point are not known. The CDR3: CATSDNTGTANTGELFF. Written as DNA, the CDR3 is TGTGCCACCAGTGATAACACCGGGACGGCGAACACCGGGGAGCTGTTTTTT.